This T cell receptor beta chain was captured in a study of early T cells in non-severe SARS-CoV-2 infection. TCRdb passed the 5' RACE reads through MiXCR, listing each CDR3 protein once. The table records about 37,000 distinct CDR3 sequences, more than 4.5% of them present only once. CDR3 length: 12 amino acids. Germline lookup yields CDR1 SNHLY and CDR2 FYNNEI. Between the trimmed V and J ends, which lost 3 bases and 8 bases, there was a span of 10 bases. At least ten counts were recorded for this clonotype. The chain links TRBV2 to TRBJ1-1, with a tentative D call TRBD1 (5 bases). The receptor comes from an adult who was a healthcare worker with PCR-confirmed SARS-CoV-2 infection or an uninfected control (not recorded which). Sequenced here: whole blood, sampled at baseline. The CDR3 is CASSDPGREAFF. As DNA, the CDR3 is TGTGCCAGCAGTGATCCGGGACGGGAAGCTTTCTTT.